This T cell receptor (beta chain) was found in a study of blood T cell repertoires in COVID-19. Across the whole study: Spain, Italy and the United States supplied samples that represented acute and convalescent COVID-19. T cells, B-cell-depleted T cells, or PBMCs supplied cDNA or gDNA.

In its sample, this clone was seen once. The V segment lost 5 bases and the J segment 6 bases; nucleotides outside the gene matches: 9. This CDR3 contains 15 residues. From germline, CDR1 is MDHEN and CDR2 SYDVKM. In the authors' workflow: Amplification with reference gene primers provided the estimates of nucleated cell counts. Method: immunoSEQ multiplex PCR; TCRdb's copy keeps in-frame clones and lacks some. The V and J calls and clone size are taken from that table; D and trimming were inferred from the DNA. The repertoire holds about 11,000 clones, with 80% to 90% as singletons. This chain connects TRBV28 to TRBJ1-1; 10 bases line up with TRBD1. The sequencing sample was made of peripheral blood. The TCR was taken from a man between 45 and 60 years old with active COVID-19. This CDR3 reads CASSPYGTGESEAFF. CDR3 coding DNA: TGTGCCAGCAGTCCATATGGGACAGGGGAGTCTGAAGCTTTCTTT.